The rows below give T cell receptor beta chains drawn from one sample of a study of metastatic and nonmetastatic thyroid tumors. TCRdb ran MiXCR on the PCR reads. In the table there are 13,000 or so clones, around 25% of which are singletons. Material for sequencing was adjacent normal tissue. Every receptor here comes from a female donor with papillary thyroid cancer or a benign thyroid nodule (not recorded which). Some clones in this sample may be carry-over from other donors' samples. Both conserved end residues are part of each CDR3. D genes are given only for firm matches. Some rows mark clone size as missing; the rest say once, few, many or name a class of expanded clone.

d_gene	v_gene	j_gene	len	abundance	CDR3nt	CDR3aa
.	TRBV19	TRBJ2-7	15	.	TGTGCCAGTAGTATTGGGGACACGATCTCGGAGGAGCAGTACTTC	CASSIGDTISEEQYF
TRBD1	TRBV5-1	TRBJ2-7	16	once	TGCGCCAGCAGCTTAAACAGGGGCCAACTTAGATACGAGCAGTACTTC	CASSLNRGQLRYEQYF
TRBD1	TRBV9	TRBJ2-3	15	many	TGTGCCAGCAGCGCGACCGGGACAGGGAGGGATACGCAGTATTTT	CASSATGTGRDTQYF
.	TRBV4-1	TRBJ2-1	15	many	TGCGCCAGCAGCCATGGCCAGCGGGTATACAATGAGCAGTTCTTC	CASSHGQRVYNEQFF
TRBD1	TRBV6-5	TRBJ2-7	14	medium-sized	TGTGCCAGCAGTTACGGGGACAGTTCCTACGAGCAGTACTTC	CASSYGDSSYEQYF
TRBD1	TRBV27	TRBJ2-1	14	.	TGTGCCAGCAGTTGGGGGGACAGGTTGAATGAGCAGTTCTTC	CASSWGDRLNEQFF
.	TRBV20-1	TRBJ2-1	15	once	TGCAGTGATAGAGATCGTAGGGTCTCCTACAATGAGAAGTTCTTC	CSDRDRRVSYNEKFF
TRBD1	TRBV20-1	TRBJ1-4	15	many	TGCAGTGCTGACGCAGATGGGACAGGGGATGAAAAACTGTTTTTT	CSADADGTGDEKLFF
.	TRBV29-1	TRBJ1-1	12	many	TGCAGCGTTGACCCGGGAGGCACTGAAGCTTTCTTT	CSVDPGGTEAFF
TRBD2	TRBV5-1	TRBJ2-1	15	medium-sized	TGCGCCAGCAGCTCGGGACTAGCGGGCTACAATGAGCAGTTCTTC	CASSSGLAGYNEQFF
TRBD2	TRBV11-3	TRBJ2-2	15	once	TGTGCCAGCAGCCGGACTAGCGGTCCCCACGGGGAGCTGTTTTTT	CASSRTSGPHGELFF
.	TRBV7-9	TRBJ1-1	15	many	TGTGCCAGCAGCTTATCAGGCGGCTTGAACACTGAAGCTTTCTTT	CASSLSGGLNTEAFF
.	TRBV6-1	TRBJ1-5	15	.	TGTGCCAGCAGAACCGGGACACTTAGCAATCAGCCCCAGCATTTT	CASRTGTLSNQPQHF
.	TRBV7-9	TRBJ1-1	12	medium-sized	TGTGCCAGCACCTTGGGGGTAGAAGAAGCTTTCTTT	CASTLGVEEAFF
TRBD2	TRBV6-1	TRBJ2-4	17	.	TGTGCCAGCAGCTCACCCCCGGGGGGGAGGTTACAGGAGACCAAGTACTTC	CASSSPPGGRLQETKYF
.	TRBV20-1	TRBJ2-1	12	once	TGCAGTGCTCCTTTCCAGTGGGATGAGCAGTTCTTC	CSAPFQWDEQFF
TRBD1	TRBV6-1	TRBJ2-4	17	.	TGTGCCAGCAGTGACCGACAGGGGGCTCGGACCAAAAACATTCAGTACTTC	CASSDRQGARTKNIQYF